This entry features one T cell receptor beta chain sequence. The V and J ends lost 2 bases and 4 bases respectively, with 11 bases between them. This CDR3 has 13 amino acids. Germline V gives CDR1 GTSNPN, CDR2 SVGIG (reference sequence). These data originate in a study of blood T cell repertoires in COVID-19. Study at large: Sources were T cells, B-cell-depleted T cells, or PBMCs; the material itself was cDNA or gDNA.

Authors' methods: Quantification of nucleated cells was approximated via reference gene primer amplification. Profiled with immunoSEQ multiplex PCR; TCRdb holds only in-frame clones, not every one. V, J and clone size derive from that table, while D and trimming were established from the DNA sequence. The data show some 400,000 clones, around 87% seen once. Enrollment of patients from Seattle took place during active infection, with longitudinal follow-up. This chain connects TRBV30 to TRBJ1-2; perhaps TRBD1 as D (5 bases). Material: peripheral blood. This TCR derives from a woman in her sixties or seventies with COVID-19, enrolled during active disease. The CDR3 DNA is TGTGCCTGGAGTCGGGGGACGGTCTATGGCTACACCTTC. This encodes CAWSRGTVYGYTF.